This T cell receptor (beta chain) is from a study of molecular identifiers for immune sequencing clone quantification. The germline V gene encodes CDR1 LGHDT and CDR2 YNNKEL (reference sequence). V lost 5 bases to trimming and J lost 7 bases, with 21 bases between them. The CDR3 has 16 amino acids. This clonotype was seen a handful of times. TCRdb independently ran MiXCR on the PCR reads; one entry per CDR3 protein. The sample has some 580,000 distinct CDR3 sequences, roughly 27% seen once. The genes are TRBV3-1 and TRBJ2-1; D could derive from TRBD1 or TRBD2 (5 bases each). Specimen: naive CD8+ T cells from blood, with Jurkat cell RNA spiked in. Subset given: FACS-sorted CD8+CD4-CCR7+CD45RA+ naive T cells. The clonotype originates from a human donor in good health. Some libraries in this study had Jurkat cell RNA spiked in. In nucleotides, the CDR3 is TGTGCCAGCAGCTCCTTCCGGGACGGGGTAGTGAATGAGCAGTTCTTC. This gives the protein CASSSFRDGVVNEQFF.